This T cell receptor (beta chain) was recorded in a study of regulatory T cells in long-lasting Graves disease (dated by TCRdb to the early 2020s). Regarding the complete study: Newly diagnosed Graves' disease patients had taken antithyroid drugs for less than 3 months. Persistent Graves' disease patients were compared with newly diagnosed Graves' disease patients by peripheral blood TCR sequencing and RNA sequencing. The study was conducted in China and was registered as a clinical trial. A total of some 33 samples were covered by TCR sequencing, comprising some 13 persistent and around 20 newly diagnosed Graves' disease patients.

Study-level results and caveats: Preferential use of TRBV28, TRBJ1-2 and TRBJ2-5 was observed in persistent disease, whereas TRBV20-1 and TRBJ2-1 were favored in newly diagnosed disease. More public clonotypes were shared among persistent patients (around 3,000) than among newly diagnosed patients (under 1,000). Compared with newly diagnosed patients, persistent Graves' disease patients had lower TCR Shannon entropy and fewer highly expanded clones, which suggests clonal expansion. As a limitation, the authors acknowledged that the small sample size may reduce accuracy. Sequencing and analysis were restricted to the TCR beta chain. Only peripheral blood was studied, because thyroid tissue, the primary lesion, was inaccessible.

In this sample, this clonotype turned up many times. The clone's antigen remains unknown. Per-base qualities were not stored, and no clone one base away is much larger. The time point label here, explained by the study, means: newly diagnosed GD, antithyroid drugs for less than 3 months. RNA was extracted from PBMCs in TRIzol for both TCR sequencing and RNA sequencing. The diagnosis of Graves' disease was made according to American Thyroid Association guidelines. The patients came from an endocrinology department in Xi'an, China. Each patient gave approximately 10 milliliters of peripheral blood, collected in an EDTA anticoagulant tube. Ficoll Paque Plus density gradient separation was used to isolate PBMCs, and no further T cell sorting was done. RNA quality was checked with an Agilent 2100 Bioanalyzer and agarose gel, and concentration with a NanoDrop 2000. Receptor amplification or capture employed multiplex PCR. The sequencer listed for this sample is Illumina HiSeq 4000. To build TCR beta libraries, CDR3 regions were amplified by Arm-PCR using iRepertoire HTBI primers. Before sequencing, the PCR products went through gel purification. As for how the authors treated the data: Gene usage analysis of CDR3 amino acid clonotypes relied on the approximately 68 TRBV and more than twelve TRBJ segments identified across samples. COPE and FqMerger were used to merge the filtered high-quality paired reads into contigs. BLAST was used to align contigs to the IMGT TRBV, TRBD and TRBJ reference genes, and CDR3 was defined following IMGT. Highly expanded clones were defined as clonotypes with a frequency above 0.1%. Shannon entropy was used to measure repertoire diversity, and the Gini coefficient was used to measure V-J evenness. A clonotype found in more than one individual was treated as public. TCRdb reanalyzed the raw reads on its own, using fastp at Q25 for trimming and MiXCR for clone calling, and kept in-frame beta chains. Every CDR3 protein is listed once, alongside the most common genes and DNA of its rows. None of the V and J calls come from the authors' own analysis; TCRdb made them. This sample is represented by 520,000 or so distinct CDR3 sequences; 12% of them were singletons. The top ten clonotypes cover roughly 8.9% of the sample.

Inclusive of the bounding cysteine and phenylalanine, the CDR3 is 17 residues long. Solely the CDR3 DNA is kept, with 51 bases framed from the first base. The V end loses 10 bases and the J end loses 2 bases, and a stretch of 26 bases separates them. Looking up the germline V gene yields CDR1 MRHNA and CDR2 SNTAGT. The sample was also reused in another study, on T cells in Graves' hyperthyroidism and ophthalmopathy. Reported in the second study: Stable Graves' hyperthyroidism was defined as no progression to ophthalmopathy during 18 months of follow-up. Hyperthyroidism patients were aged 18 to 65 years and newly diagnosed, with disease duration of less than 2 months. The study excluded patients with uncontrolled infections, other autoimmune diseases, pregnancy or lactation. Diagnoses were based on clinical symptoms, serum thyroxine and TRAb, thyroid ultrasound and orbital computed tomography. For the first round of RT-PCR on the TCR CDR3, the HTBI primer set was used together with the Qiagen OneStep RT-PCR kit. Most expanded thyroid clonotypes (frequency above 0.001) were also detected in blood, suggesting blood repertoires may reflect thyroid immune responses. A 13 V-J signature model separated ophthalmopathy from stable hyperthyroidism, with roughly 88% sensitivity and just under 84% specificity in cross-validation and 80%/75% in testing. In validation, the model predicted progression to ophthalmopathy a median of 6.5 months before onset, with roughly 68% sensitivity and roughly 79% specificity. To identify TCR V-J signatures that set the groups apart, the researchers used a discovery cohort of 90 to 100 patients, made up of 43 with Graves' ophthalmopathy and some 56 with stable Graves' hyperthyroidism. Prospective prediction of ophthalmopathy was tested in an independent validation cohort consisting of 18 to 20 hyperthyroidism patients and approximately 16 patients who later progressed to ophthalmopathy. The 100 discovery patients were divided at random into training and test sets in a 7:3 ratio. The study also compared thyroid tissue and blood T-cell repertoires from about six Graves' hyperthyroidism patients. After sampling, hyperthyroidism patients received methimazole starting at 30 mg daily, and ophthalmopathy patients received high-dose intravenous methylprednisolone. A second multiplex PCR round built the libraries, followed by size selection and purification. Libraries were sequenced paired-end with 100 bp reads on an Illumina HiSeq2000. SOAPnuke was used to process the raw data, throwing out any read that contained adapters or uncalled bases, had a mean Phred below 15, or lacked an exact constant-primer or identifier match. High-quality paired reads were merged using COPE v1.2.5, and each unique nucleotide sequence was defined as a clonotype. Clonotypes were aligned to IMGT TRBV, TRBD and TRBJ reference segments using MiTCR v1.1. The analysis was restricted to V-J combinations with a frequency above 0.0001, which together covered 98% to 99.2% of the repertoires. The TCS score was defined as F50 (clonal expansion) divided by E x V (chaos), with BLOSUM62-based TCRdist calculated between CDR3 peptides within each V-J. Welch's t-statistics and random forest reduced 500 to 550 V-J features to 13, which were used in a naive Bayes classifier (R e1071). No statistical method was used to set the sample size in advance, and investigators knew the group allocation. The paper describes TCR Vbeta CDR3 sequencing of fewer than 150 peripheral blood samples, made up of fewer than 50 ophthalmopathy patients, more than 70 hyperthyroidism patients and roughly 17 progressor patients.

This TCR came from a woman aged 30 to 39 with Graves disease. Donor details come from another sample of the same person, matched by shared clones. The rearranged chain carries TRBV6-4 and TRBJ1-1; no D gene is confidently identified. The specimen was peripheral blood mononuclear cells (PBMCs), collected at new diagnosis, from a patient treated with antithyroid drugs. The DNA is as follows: TGTGCCACTCCGACCCGGTGGGTGTGGGAAGGAAACACTGAAGCTTTCTTT. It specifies CATPTRWVWEGNTEAFF.